This entry features one T cell receptor (beta chain) sequence. The target antigen is unknown. The germline gene is not matched at one end of the junction; a read error may be the cause. Both TCR beta VDJ combination and CDR3 sequence profiling were carried out. Genomic DNA was the template for this profiling. TCRdb independently ran MiXCR on the reads; one entry per CDR3 protein. The table has 180,000 or so distinct CDR3 sequences, nearly 65% seen once. This specimen comes from a study of CD8+CD57+ T cells in acquired aplastic anemia. Study-wide context: On average, sorted CD4+ and CD8+ cells gave around 3.3 ug of DNA. Study conclusions and caveats: Both patients and controls carried the same twenty-nine CD8+ CDR3 sequences.

Germline V lookup: CDR1 SGHVS, CDR2 FNYEAQ. This CDR3 region has 15 residues. An expansion of CD8+CD57+ cells by flow cytometry had been shown in patients chosen for sequencing. The source of this sequence is a human donor with aplastic anemia. Sequences were obtained from sorted CD4+, CD8+, or CD8+CD57+ T cells (not recorded which) from PBMCs. The chain couples TRBV7-6 to TRBJ1-1; tentative D call: TRBD1 (6 bases). The CDR3 DNA follows: TGTACCAGCAGCCTACTCCAGGGGATGAACACTGAAGCTTTCTTT. This translates into CTSSLLQGMNTEAFF.